The subject of this entry is one TCR beta chain. V lost 2 bases to trimming and J lost 7 bases, with 6 bases between them. The CDR3 runs 12 residues. The germline CDR1 and CDR2 sequences are MNHNS and SASEGT. The data were taken from a study of blood T cell repertoires in COVID-19. On the study more broadly: Material from acute and convalescent COVID-19 was sourced from the United States, Italy and Spain. The analysed material was cDNA or gDNA that came from T cells, B-cell-depleted T cells, or PBMCs.

The assay was immunoSEQ multiplex PCR, and TCRdb's table has in-frame clones only and misses some. Among fewer than 250,000 clones listed, around four fifths were seen once. The source is a human donor in a cohort sampled during active COVID-19. The sequencing sample was made of peripheral blood. The rearrangement uses TRBV6-1 and TRBJ1-5; D ambiguous. The CDR3 nucleotides read TGTGCCAGCAGTGAAATTAGACAGCCCCAGCATTTT. Translating it yields CASSEIRQPQHF.